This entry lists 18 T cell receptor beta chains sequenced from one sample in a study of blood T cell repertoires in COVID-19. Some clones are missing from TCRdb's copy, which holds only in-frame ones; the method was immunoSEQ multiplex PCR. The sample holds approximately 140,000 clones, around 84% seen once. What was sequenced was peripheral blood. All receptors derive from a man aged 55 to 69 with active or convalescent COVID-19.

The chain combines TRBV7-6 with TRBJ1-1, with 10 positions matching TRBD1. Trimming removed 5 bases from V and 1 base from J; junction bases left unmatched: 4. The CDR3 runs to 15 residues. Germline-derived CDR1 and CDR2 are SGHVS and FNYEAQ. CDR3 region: CASSPRQGANTEAFF. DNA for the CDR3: TGTGCCAGCAGCCCCAGACAGGGGGCGAACACTGAAGCTTTCTTT.

CDR3 in amino acids: CASSLVQGTGYEQFF. DNA of the CDR3: TGCGCCAGCAGCTTGGTTCAGGGGACAGGGTATGAGCAGTTCTTC. This chain uses TRBV5-1 with TRBJ2-1; the match to TRBD1 covers 9 bases. Germline V CDR1 and CDR2: SGHRS, YFSETQ. V shed 0 bases, J shed 8 bases, and the junction held 6 bases outside the gene matches. The CDR3 runs 15 residues.

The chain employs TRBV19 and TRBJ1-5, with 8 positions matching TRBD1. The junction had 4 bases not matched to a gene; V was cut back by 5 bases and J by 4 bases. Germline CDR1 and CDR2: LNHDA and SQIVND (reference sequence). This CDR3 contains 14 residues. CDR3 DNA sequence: TGTGCCAGTAGTTATTGGGACAGGAATCAGCCCCAGCATTTT. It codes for CASSYWDRNQPQHF.

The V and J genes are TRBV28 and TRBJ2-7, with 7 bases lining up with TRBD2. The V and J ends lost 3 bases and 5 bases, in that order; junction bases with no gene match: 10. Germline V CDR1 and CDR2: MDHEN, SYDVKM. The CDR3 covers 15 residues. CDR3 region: CASSFTAGPLNEQYF. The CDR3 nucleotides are TGTGCCAGCAGTTTTACAGCGGGACCCCTGAACGAGCAGTACTTC.

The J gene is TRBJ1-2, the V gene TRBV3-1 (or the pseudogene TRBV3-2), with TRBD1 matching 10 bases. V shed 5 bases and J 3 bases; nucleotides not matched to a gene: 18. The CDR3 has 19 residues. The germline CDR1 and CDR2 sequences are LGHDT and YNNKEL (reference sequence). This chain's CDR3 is CASSTPLGTGALRDYGYTF. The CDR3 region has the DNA TGTGCCAGCAGCACTCCCCTCGGGACAGGGGCCCTTAGGGACTATGGCTACACCTTC.

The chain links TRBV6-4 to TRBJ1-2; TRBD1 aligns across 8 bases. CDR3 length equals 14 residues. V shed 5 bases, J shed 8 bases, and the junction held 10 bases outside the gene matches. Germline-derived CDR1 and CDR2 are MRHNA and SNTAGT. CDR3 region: CASSLPETGEGYTF. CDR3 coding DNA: TGTGCCAGCAGTCTGCCAGAGACAGGGGAAGGCTACACCTTC.

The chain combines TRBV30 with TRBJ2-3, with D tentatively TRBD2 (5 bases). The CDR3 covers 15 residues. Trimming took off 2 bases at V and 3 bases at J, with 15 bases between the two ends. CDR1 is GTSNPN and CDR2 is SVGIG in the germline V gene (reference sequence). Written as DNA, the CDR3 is TGTGCCTGGAGTTCGTACGGTGGCGGGACAGATACGCAGTATTTT. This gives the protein CAWSSYGGGTDTQYF.

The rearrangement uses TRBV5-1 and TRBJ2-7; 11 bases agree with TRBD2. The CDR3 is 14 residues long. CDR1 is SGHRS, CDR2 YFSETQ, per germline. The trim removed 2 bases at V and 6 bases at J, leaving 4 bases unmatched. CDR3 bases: TGCGCCAGCAGCTTTACTAGCGGGAGCGGCGAGCAGTACTTC. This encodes CASSFTSGSGEQYF.

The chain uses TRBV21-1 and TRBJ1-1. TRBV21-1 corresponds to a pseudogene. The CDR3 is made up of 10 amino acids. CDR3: CASSKRGAFF. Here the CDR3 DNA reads TGTGCCAGCAGCAAAAGAGGAGCTTTCTTT.

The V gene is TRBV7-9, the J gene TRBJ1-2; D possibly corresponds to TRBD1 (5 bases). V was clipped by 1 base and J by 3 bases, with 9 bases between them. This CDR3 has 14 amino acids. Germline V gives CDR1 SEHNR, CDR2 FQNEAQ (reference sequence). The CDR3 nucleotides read TGTGCCAGCAGCTTAGGGGGCTATGACTATGGCTACACCTTC. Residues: CASSLGGYDYGYTF.

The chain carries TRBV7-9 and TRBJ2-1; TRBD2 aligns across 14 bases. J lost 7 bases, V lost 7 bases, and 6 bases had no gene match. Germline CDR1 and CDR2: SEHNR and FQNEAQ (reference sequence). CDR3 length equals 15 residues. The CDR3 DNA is TGTGCCAGCACGACTAGCGGGAGGGCCGGGAATGAGCAGTTCTTC. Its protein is CASTTSGRAGNEQFF.

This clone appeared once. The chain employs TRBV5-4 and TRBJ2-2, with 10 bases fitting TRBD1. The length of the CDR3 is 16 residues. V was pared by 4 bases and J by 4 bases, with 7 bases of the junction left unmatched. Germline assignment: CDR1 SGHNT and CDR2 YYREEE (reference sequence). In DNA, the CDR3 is TGTGCCAGCAGCCAGGGACAGGGGTTATTCACCGGGGAGCTGTTTTTT. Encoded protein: CASSQGQGLFTGELFF.

Written as DNA, the CDR3 is TGCGCCAGCAGCCAACTTAGCGGGAGGGGCACAGATACGCAGTATTTT. This sequence encodes CASSQLSGRGTDTQYF. The chain combines TRBV4-3 with TRBJ2-3, with 11 bases matching TRBD2. The CDR3 covers 16 residues. Per the germline V gene, CDR1 is LGHNA and CDR2 is YSLEER. The V segment lost 2 bases and the J segment 1 base; nucleotides outside the gene matches: 2.

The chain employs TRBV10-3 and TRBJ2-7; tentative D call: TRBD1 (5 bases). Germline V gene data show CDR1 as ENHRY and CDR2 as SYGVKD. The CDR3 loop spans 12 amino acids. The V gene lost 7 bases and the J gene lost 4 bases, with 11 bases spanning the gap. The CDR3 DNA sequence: TGTGCCATCAAAGGGCAGGGATACGAGCAGTACTTC. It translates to CAIKGQGYEQYF.

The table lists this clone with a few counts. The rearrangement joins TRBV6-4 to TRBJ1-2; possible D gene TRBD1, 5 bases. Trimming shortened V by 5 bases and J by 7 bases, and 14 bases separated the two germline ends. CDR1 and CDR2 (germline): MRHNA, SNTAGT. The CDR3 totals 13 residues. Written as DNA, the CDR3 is TGTGCCAGCAGTAACCAGGGTTTTTCTGGCTACACCTTC. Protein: CASSNQGFSGYTF.

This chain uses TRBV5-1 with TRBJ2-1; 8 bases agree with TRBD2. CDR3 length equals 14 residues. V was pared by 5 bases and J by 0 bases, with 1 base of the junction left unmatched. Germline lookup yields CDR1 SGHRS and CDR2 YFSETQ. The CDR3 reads CASRSGSSYNEQFF. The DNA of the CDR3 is TGCGCCAGCAGAAGCGGGAGCTCCTACAATGAGCAGTTCTTC.

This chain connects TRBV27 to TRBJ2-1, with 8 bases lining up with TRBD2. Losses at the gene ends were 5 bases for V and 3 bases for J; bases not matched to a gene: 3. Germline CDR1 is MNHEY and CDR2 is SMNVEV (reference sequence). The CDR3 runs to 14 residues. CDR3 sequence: CASSIAGYYNEQFF. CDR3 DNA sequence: TGTGCCAGCAGTATAGCGGGGTACTACAATGAGCAGTTCTTC.

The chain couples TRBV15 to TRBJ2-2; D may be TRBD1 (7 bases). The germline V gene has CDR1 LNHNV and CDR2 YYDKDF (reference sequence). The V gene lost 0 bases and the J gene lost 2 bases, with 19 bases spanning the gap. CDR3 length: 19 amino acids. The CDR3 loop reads CATSRDLRGQGVNTGELFF. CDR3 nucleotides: TGTGCCACCAGCAGAGACCTACGGGGGCAGGGGGTAAACACCGGGGAGCTGTTTTTT.